This T cell receptor beta chain was retrieved from a study of CD4 T cells in relation to SARS-CoV-2 and coronaviruses. Study outcomes and limitations: No donor gave both pre-pandemic and post-infection samples. Compared with monoreactive clones, crossreactive clones showed significantly weaker SARS-CoV-2 expansion. Crossreactivity was assessed only for spike protein, not other viral proteins.

Before the COVID-19 pandemic, during about 2010-2018, CD4+ T cells were taken from unexposed donors. Naive and memory CD4+ T cells came from enriched cryopreserved PBMCs. Germline V gives CDR1 SGDLS, CDR2 YYNGEE. The trim removed 0 bases at V and 1 base at J, leaving 9 bases unmatched. The CDR3 runs to 17 residues. Clones were read by immunoSEQ multiplex PCR, and TCRdb kept only the in-frame ones, dropping some. This table holds about 68,000 clones, just over 90% found once. Concerning this clone itself: As yet, its antigen is unknown.

V usage is TRBV9 and J usage is TRBJ2-5; the match to TRBD2 covers 7 bases. The receptor's source is a human donor in good health. The sequencing input was naive CD4+ T cells from PBMCs. Subset described: naive CD4+ T cells isolated by negative enrichment. CDR3 amino acids: CASSVGLDGGGQETQYF. The CDR3, as DNA: TGTGCCAGCAGCGTAGGGCTGGACGGCGGGGGCCAAGAGACCCAGTACTTC.